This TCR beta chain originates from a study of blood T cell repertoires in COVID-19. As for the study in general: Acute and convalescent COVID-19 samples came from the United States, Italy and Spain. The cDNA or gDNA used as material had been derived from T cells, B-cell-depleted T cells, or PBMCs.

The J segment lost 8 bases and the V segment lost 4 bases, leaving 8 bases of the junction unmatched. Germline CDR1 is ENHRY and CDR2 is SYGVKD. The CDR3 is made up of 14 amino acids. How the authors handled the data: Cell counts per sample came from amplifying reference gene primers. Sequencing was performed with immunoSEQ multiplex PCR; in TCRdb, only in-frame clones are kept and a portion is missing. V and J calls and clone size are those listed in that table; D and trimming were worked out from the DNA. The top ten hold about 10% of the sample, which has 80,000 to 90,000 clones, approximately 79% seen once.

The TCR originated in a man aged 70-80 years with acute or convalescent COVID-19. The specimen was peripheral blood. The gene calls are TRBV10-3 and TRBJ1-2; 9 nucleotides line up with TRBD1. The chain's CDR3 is CAISGTGGLGGYTF. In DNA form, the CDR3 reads TGTGCCATCAGTGGAACAGGGGGCTTGGGAGGCTACACCTTC.